These 32 T cell receptor beta chains share one sample of origin, sequenced in a study of OX40 agonist ivuxolimab in advanced cancers. Some clones are missing from TCRdb's copy, which holds only in-frame ones; the method was immunoSEQ multiplex PCR. The repertoire holds over 50,000 clones, with over 80% as singletons. The material was CD4+ or CD8+ T cells sorted from blood, obtained in a trial of the OX40 agonist ivuxolimab. These receptor sequences come from an adult with an advanced solid tumor such as melanoma, head and neck, liver or kidney cancer.

J is TRBJ2-7 and V is TRBV6-5; D possibly corresponds to TRBD1 (6 bases). Germline assignment: CDR1 MNHEY and CDR2 SVGAGI. V gave up 6 bases and J gave up 5 bases, with 14 bases separating them. The CDR3 has 13 amino acids. The CDR3: CASRRTGSHEQYF. CDR3 DNA: TGTGCCAGCAGGAGAACAGGGAGCCACGAGCAGTACTTC.

The chain links TRBV7-9 to TRBJ2-1, with 7 bases aligning to TRBD1. Germline loops: CDR1 SEHNR, CDR2 FQNEAQ (reference sequence). This CDR3 comprises 15 residues. Trimming cost V 5 bases and J 1 base; bases outside gene matches: 5. This CDR3 is CASSARTGSYNEQFF. CDR3 bases: TGTGCCAGCAGCGCCCGGACAGGTTCCTACAATGAGCAGTTCTTC.

The chain joins TRBV11-2 to TRBJ2-7; D gene uncertain. V was cut by 1 base and J by 5 bases, with 3 bases left in between. The CDR3 is made up of 11 amino acids. From germline, CDR1 is SGHAT and CDR2 FQNNGV. The CDR3 spells CASSLVDEQYF. CDR3 DNA: TGTGCCAGCAGCTTAGTGGACGAGCAGTACTTC.

This chain links TRBV4-1 with TRBJ2-7; 8 bases are a match to TRBD1. The CDR3 is made up of 16 amino acids. Trimming removed 0 bases from V and 3 bases from J; junction bases left unmatched: 7. From germline, CDR1 is MGHRA and CDR2 YSYEKL. CDR3 loop: CASSQEAVQGVYEQYF. The CDR3, as DNA: TGCGCCAGCAGCCAAGAAGCAGTACAGGGGGTCTACGAGCAGTACTTC.

The table lists this clone with a count of one. The rearrangement links TRBV7-8 to TRBJ2-4; D not resolved. The CDR3 is made up of 15 amino acids. Per germline, CDR1 SGHVS and CDR2 FQNEAQ. Trimming removed 1 base at V and 1 base at J, with 8 bases between. CDR3 sequence: CASSLEGKAKNIQYF. CDR3 nucleotide sequence: TGTGCCAGCAGCTTAGAGGGAAAGGCCAAAAACATTCAGTACTTC.

As DNA, the CDR3 is TGCGCCAGCAGCCAAGATGACGGGGTGTGGGAGACCCAGTACTTC. Amino acids: CASSQDDGVWETQYF. The chain has TRBV4-1 and TRBJ2-5; a possible D gene is TRBD2 (5 bases). In germline, CDR1 is MGHRA, CDR2 YSYEKL. Trimming stripped 0 bases from V and 5 bases from J, with 13 bases between. The length of the CDR3 is 15 residues.

The chain uses TRBV6-1 and TRBJ2-7; D possibly uses TRBD1 or TRBD2 (5 bases each). From germline, CDR1 is MNHNS and CDR2 SASEGT. The CDR3 has 15 amino acids. V was pared by 6 bases and J by 1 base, with 16 bases between. DNA for the CDR3: TGTGCCAGCAGCCGTCCCGGGACCGCATCCTACGAGCAGTACTTC. Its protein is CASSRPGTASYEQYF.

This clone was picked up one time. The rearrangement joins TRBV6-1 to TRBJ1-1, with D hard to call. There are 12 residues in the CDR3. The germline V gene has CDR1 MNHNS and CDR2 SASEGT. V lost 7 bases, J lost 2 bases, and 8 bases lay in between. The DNA of the CDR3 is TGTGCCAGCATAGCGGGAAACACTGAAGCTTTCTTT. Translation gives CASIAGNTEAFF.

The chain carries TRBV25-1 and TRBJ2-7; TRBD2 aligns across 7 bases. CDR3 size: 16 residues. Unmatched junction bases numbered 12, after V lost 2 bases and J lost 5 bases. Germline CDR1 is MGHDK and CDR2 is SYGVNS. This CDR3 is CASSERARGLRDEQYF. In DNA form, the CDR3 reads TGTGCCAGCAGTGAAAGGGCTCGGGGACTACGGGACGAGCAGTACTTC.

V gene TRBV18 combines with J gene TRBJ1-5; possibly TRBD1 for D (6 bases). The CDR3 spans 15 residues. Deletions cut 2 bases from V and 5 bases from J, with 13 bases between. CDR1 and CDR2 (germline): KGHSH, LQKENI. CDR3 residues: CASSPGQGRHQPQHF. The CDR3 DNA reads as TGTGCCAGCTCACCAGGGCAGGGGAGGCATCAGCCCCAGCATTTT.

The chain has TRBV5-8 and TRBJ2-4; D perhaps matches TRBD2 (6 bases). CDR1 SGHTS and CDR2 YDEGEE come from the germline V gene. This CDR3 is built from 15 residues. V dropped 0 bases and J dropped 7 bases, with 14 bases sitting between them. The CDR3 loop reads CASSLGVGGYNIQYF. In nucleotides, the CDR3 is TGTGCCAGCAGCTTGGGGGTCGGGGGATATAACATTCAGTACTTC.

The chain employs TRBV20-1 and TRBJ2-1, with D uncertain. Germline V gene sequence: CDR1 DFQATT, CDR2 SNEGSKA (reference sequence). V was pared by 7 bases and J by 4 bases, with 8 bases between. The CDR3 is made up of 11 amino acids. The chain's CDR3 is CSGLEYNEQFF. In nucleotides, the CDR3 is TGCAGTGGGCTAGAGTACAATGAGCAGTTCTTC.

This chain links TRBV6-5 with TRBJ1-5; possibly TRBD1 for D (5 bases). The CDR3 loop spans 14 amino acids. Per germline, CDR1 MNHEY and CDR2 SVGAGI. Trimming cost V 5 bases and J 1 base, with 9 bases left between them. CDR3 nucleotides: TGTGCCAGCAGTCTTAGACAGAGCAATCAGCCCCAGCATTTT. Its translation is CASSLRQSNQPQHF.

CDR3 DNA sequence: TGTGCCTGGAGTCCACGACCCAAGCCGTACGAGCAGTACTTC. It encodes CAWSPRPKPYEQYF. This chain connects TRBV30 to TRBJ2-7; D ambiguous. This CDR3 is 14 amino acids long. V was cut by 2 bases and J by 4 bases, with 15 bases left in between. The germline V gene has CDR1 GTSNPN and CDR2 SVGIG (reference sequence).

The CDR3 DNA reads TGTGCCAGCAGCTTAAGTTTAGGGACAGGGGGCACCGGGGAGCTGTTTTTT. This encodes CASSLSLGTGGTGELFF. The chain joins TRBV11-2 to TRBJ2-2, with 11 positions matching TRBD1. The CDR3 is made up of 17 amino acids. J was trimmed by 4 bases and V by 2 bases; bases with no gene match: 6. Germline lookup yields CDR1 SGHAT and CDR2 FQNNGV.

This chain links TRBV19 with TRBJ1-4; 7 nucleotides align to TRBD1. V lost 10 bases to trimming and J lost 7 bases; unmatched junction nucleotides: 9. The CDR3 runs to 13 residues. Germline lookup yields CDR1 LNHDA and CDR2 SQIVND (reference sequence). CDR3 sequence: CANLDRAREKLFF. The DNA of the CDR3 is TGTGCCAACCTTGACAGGGCCCGTGAAAAACTGTTTTTT.

This chain uses TRBV28 with TRBJ1-5; 7 bases are shared with TRBD1. CDR3 size: 14 residues. Germline assignment: CDR1 MDHEN and CDR2 SYDVKM. V lost 2 bases, J lost 10 bases, and 8 bases stayed unmatched. In nucleotides, the CDR3 is TGTGCCAGCAGTTTAGGACAGGAATCGATACCCCAGCATTTT. It codes for CASSLGQESIPQHF.

The gene calls are TRBV5-1 and TRBJ2-7; 7 nucleotides agree with TRBD2. Germline V CDR1 and CDR2: SGHRS, YFSETQ. The V gene end was trimmed by 4 bases and the J gene end by 0 bases; junction bases not matched to a gene: 7. The CDR3 extends over 15 amino acids. CDR3 loop: CASSPGDYSSYEQYF. In DNA form, the CDR3 reads TGCGCCAGCAGCCCGGGGGACTACAGCTCCTACGAGCAGTACTTC.

In its sample, this clone was seen once. The chain carries TRBV11-1 and TRBJ2-2; D is uncertain. The CDR3 runs 14 residues. CDR1 is SGHAT, CDR2 FQDESV, per germline (reference sequence). Trimming shortened V by 1 base and J by 4 bases, and 7 bases separated the two germline ends. The CDR3 loop is CASSLGLVTGELFF. CDR3 DNA: TGTGCCAGCAGCTTAGGTCTCGTCACCGGGGAGCTGTTTTTT.

This clone was seen only once. The DNA of the CDR3 is TGCGCCAGCAGCCGCACCGACCGGGGGGGGGAGCAGTACTTC. It yields the protein CASSRTDRGGEQYF. The J gene is TRBJ2-7, the V gene TRBV4-1, with 8 positions matching TRBD2. This CDR3 region has 14 residues. The germline gives CDR1 MGHRA, CDR2 YSYEKL. V was pared by 4 bases and J by 7 bases, with 9 bases of the junction left unmatched.

V usage is TRBV19 and J usage is TRBJ2-7; 10 bases line up with TRBD2. The germline V gene encodes CDR1 LNHDA and CDR2 SQIVND (reference sequence). J was trimmed by 1 base and V by 2 bases; bases with no gene match: 5. The CDR3 consists of 16 residues. The CDR3, as DNA: TGTGCCAGTAGTATAAGGTCACTAGCGGGATCCTACGAGCAGTACTTC. Its translation is CASSIRSLAGSYEQYF.

This clone was detected once. V gene TRBV9 combines with J gene TRBJ2-2; 9 nucleotides match TRBD1. The trim removed 4 bases at V and 5 bases at J, leaving 9 bases unmatched. This CDR3 spans 16 amino acids. Germline CDR1 is SGDLS and CDR2 is YYNGEE. CDR3 coding DNA: TGTGCCAGCAGCCCCCCGGGACAGGGTAATACCGGGGAGCTGTTTTTT. It encodes CASSPPGQGNTGELFF.

The genes are TRBV6-6 and TRBJ2-1; unclear D gene. The germline gives CDR1 MNHNY, CDR2 SVGAGI (reference sequence). V was pared by 2 bases and J by 4 bases, with 9 bases between. This CDR3 is 14 amino acids long. CDR3 coding DNA: TGTGCCAGCAGTTACCGGCGAGAATACAATGAGCAGTTCTTC. It yields the protein CASSYRREYNEQFF.

V gene TRBV14 combines with J gene TRBJ2-3; TRBD2 might be the D (6 bases). The CDR3 runs to 14 residues. CDR1 and CDR2 from the germline V gene are SGHDN and FVKESK. The V and J ends lost 4 bases and 2 bases respectively, with 10 bases between them. The CDR3 DNA is TGTGCCAGCAGCCCCGGGACTTCCACAGATACGCAGTATTTT. It specifies CASSPGTSTDTQYF.

In its sample, this clone was seen once. The CDR3 DNA sequence: TGTGCCTGGAGTGTGGGAACAAGCAATCAGCCCCAGCATTTT. Protein: CAWSVGTSNQPQHF. The chain links TRBV30 to TRBJ1-5, with unresolved D. V lost 0 bases to trimming and J lost 1 base, with 7 bases between them. The CDR3 consists of 14 residues. Looked up from germline, CDR1 is GTSNPN and CDR2 is SVGIG (reference sequence).

The rearrangement links TRBV5-1 to TRBJ2-7, with 11 bases lining up with TRBD1. This CDR3 region has 16 residues. V shed 4 bases and J 7 bases; nucleotides not matched to a gene: 13. The germline gives CDR1 SGHRS, CDR2 YFSETQ. The DNA for the CDR3 is TGCGCCAGCAGCAGGCAGTATGGGACAGGGGGAAGAGAGCAGTACTTC. Encoded protein: CASSRQYGTGGREQYF.

This clone was recorded once. The chain employs TRBV21-1 and TRBJ1-5. TRBV21-1 is a pseudogene segment. The CDR3 covers 15 residues. Here the CDR3 reads CASSTHRGCNQPQHF. Written as DNA, the CDR3 is TGTGCCAGCAGCACCCACCGGGGTTGCAATCAGCCCCAGCATTTT.

This clone has a single count. This sequence joins TRBV29-1 and TRBJ2-7; 11 bases agree with TRBD1. In germline, CDR1 is SQVTM, CDR2 ANQGSEA. The V gene end was trimmed by 4 bases and the J gene end by 5 bases; junction bases not matched to a gene: 4. The length of the CDR3 is 13 residues. CDR3 coding DNA: TGCAGCGTTGGTGGACAGGGGGCCAACGAGCAGTACTTC. Translating gives CSVGGQGANEQYF.

This rearrangement joins TRBV7-2 to TRBJ1-2; tentative D call: TRBD1 (5 bases). The germline V gene has CDR1 SGHTA and CDR2 FQGNSA. The V end lost 5 bases, the J end lost 8 bases, and 18 bases lay between the germline ends. The CDR3 is 14 amino acids. The CDR3: CASSTPGGFWGYTF. The CDR3 nucleotides read TGTGCCAGCAGCACCCCTGGGGGTTTTTGGGGCTACACCTTC.

This clone is termed medium-sized. The chain carries TRBV7-3 and TRBJ1-1; D possibly corresponds to TRBD1 (6 bases). This CDR3 has 15 amino acids. V was cut by 1 base and J by 5 bases, with 14 bases left in between. CDR1 and CDR2 (germline): SGHTA, FQGTGA. As DNA, the CDR3 is TGTGCCAGCAGCTTAAGTCGGGGGCTAGGAACTGAAGCTTTCTTT. Amino acids: CASSLSRGLGTEAFF.

The chain links TRBV10-3 to TRBJ2-2; 9 bases are a match to TRBD2. In germline, CDR1 is ENHRY, CDR2 SYGVKD. CDR3 length: 16 amino acids. Trimming removed 0 bases from V and 3 bases from J; junction bases left unmatched: 2. DNA for the CDR3: TGTGCCATCAGTGAGTCGTTAGCGGGAGACACCGGGGAGCTGTTTTTT. It specifies CAISESLAGDTGELFF.

With regard to this clone: Other nucleotide sequences in the sample specify the same CDR3. V usage is TRBV28 and J usage is TRBJ2-7, with 9 bases fitting TRBD2. This CDR3 has 16 residues. Unmatched junction bases numbered 12, after V lost 7 bases and J lost 2 bases. From germline, CDR1 is MDHEN and CDR2 SYDVKM. As DNA, the CDR3 is TGTGCCAGCATCAAGGGGGGCGGGAGGGCAACCTACGAGCAGTACTTC. Its protein product is CASIKGGGRATYEQYF.